A selection of T cell receptor beta chains follows, all from one sample in a study of blood T cell repertoires in COVID-19. Assay: immunoSEQ multiplex PCR; the TCRdb copy retains only in-frame clones and omits some. The sample consists of some 330,000 clones, about nine tenths of them appearing once. Sequencing was carried out using peripheral blood. Receptor source: a woman in her thirties with COVID-19, enrolled during active disease. Each CDR3 is given with its conserved first and last residue. The D gene is left open where the match is weak. Size values are once, few and many counts, or a class for expanded clones, and some rows have none.

v_gene	abundance	j_gene	d_gene	CDR3aa	CDR3nt
TRBV7-2	once	TRBJ2-5	-	CASLTARGETQYF	TGTGCCAGCCTAACAGCGCGAGGGGAGACCCAGTACTTC
TRBV7-3	once	TRBJ2-2	TRBD2	CASSMGLAANTGELFF	TGTGCCAGCAGCATGGGACTAGCGGCGAACACCGGGGAGCTGTTTTTT
TRBV6-5	-	TRBJ2-2	-	CASSYGGARRTGELFF	TGTGCCAGCAGTTACGGGGGGGCGCGTCGAACCGGGGAGCTGTTTTTT
TRBV5-4	-	TRBJ2-7	-	CASSLNGVYEQYF	TGTGCCAGCAGCTTGAACGGGGTCTACGAGCAGTACTTC
TRBV11-3	-	TRBJ1-2	TRBD1	CASSPRRGDSYGYTF	TGTGCCAGCAGCCCACGCCGAGGGGACAGCTATGGCTACACCTTC
TRBV2	few	TRBJ2-3	-	CASSVAGLDTQYF	TGTGCCAGCAGTGTGGCAGGGCTAGATACGCAGTATTTT
TRBV5-4	-	TRBJ1-1	-	CASSRQQAVNTEAFF	TGTGCCAGCAGCAGGCAGCAGGCAGTGAACACTGAAGCTTTCTTT
TRBV15	-	TRBJ2-3	TRBD2	CATSRDGIGRGTDTQYF	TGTGCCACCAGCAGAGATGGTATAGGGAGGGGCACAGATACGCAGTATTTT
TRBV9	-	TRBJ1-2	-	CASSVGRYGYTF	TGTGCCAGCAGCGTAGGGCGGTATGGCTACACCTTC
TRBV19	-	TRBJ1-4	-	CASTRLPNEKLFF	TGTGCCAGTACACGACTTCCTAATGAAAAACTGTTTTTT
TRBV5-8	once	TRBJ1-4	TRBD1	CASSRATGGTTNEKLFF	TGTGCCAGCAGCCGGGCAACAGGGGGCACAACTAATGAAAAACTGTTTTTT
TRBV19	-	TRBJ2-2	-	CASSNSGELFF	TGTGCCAGTAGTAATAGCGGGGAGCTGTTTTTT
TRBV7-9	-	TRBJ2-5	TRBD2	CASSLLKRGGQETQYF	TGTGCCAGCAGCTTATTGAAGCGGGGGGGCCAAGAGACCCAGTACTTC
TRBV6-4	medium-sized	TRBJ2-5	TRBD2	CASSPEAGGSQETQYF	TGTGCCAGCAGCCCCGAAGCGGGGGGGTCCCAAGAGACCCAGTACTTC
TRBV7-3	-	TRBJ2-2	-	CASSLQYRAGELFF	TGTGCCAGCAGCTTGCAGTACAGGGCTGGGGAGCTGTTTTTT
TRBV19	-	TRBJ1-1	TRBD1	CASSDPGTAHTEAFF	TGTGCCAGTAGTGACCCCGGGACAGCTCACACTGAAGCTTTCTTT
TRBV30	-	TRBJ1-1	-	CAWSVQRRPPGEAFF	TGTGCCTGGAGTGTACAACGGCGTCCACCGGGGGAAGCTTTCTTT
TRBV6-5	-	TRBJ2-1	TRBD2	CASSYTSGGEVNEQFF	TGTGCCAGCAGTTACACTAGCGGGGGGGAGGTCAATGAGCAGTTCTTC
TRBV4-1	-	TRBJ1-1	TRBD1	CASSHSGQGGGNTEAFF	TGCGCCAGCAGCCATTCAGGACAGGGTGGGGGGAACACTGAAGCTTTCTTT
TRBV7-9	-	TRBJ2-5	TRBD1	CASSGPGQVETQYF	TGTGCCAGCAGCGGACCGGGACAGGTTGAGACCCAGTACTTC
TRBV9	once	TRBJ1-1	-	CASSGSPGRLNTEAFF	TGTGCCAGCAGCGGCTCCCCCGGCAGACTAAACACTGAAGCTTTCTTT
TRBV2	-	TRBJ2-3	-	CASTTRVTDTQYF	TGTGCCAGCACCACGCGGGTCACAGATACGCAGTATTTT